Listed below are T cell receptor beta chains from one sample, sequenced in a study of cytomegalovirus exposure and HLA in healthy donors. Some clones are missing from TCRdb's copy, which holds only in-frame ones; the method was immunoSEQ multiplex PCR. The sample carries approximately 110,000 clones, around two thirds recorded once. Source material: PBMCs. Source of these receptors: a man between 60 and 75 years old in good health and CMV-seropositive. Each CDR3 is given with its conserved first and last residue. D genes are given only for firm matches. Not all rows give a size; the values are once, few, many and, for expanded clones, a class.

j_gene: TRBJ1-5; v_gene: TRBV28; d_gene: -; abundance: -; CDR3nt: TGTGCCAGCAGTTCGGGGACTTACAATCAGCCCCAGCATTTT; CDR3aa: CASSSGTYNQPQHF
j_gene: TRBJ1-3; v_gene: TRBV28; d_gene: -; abundance: once; CDR3nt: TGTGCCAGCAGTTTTTCAGGTGATAACTCTGGAAACACCATATATTTT; CDR3aa: CASSFSGDNSGNTIYF
j_gene: TRBJ1-1; v_gene: TRBV9; d_gene: -; abundance: -; CDR3nt: TGTGCCAGCGCTGGGGCAGGGAACACTGAAGCTTTCTTT; CDR3aa: CASAGAGNTEAFF
j_gene: TRBJ1-6; v_gene: TRBV2; d_gene: -; abundance: -; CDR3nt: TGTGCCAGCAGTGATACAGGATTGAATTCACCCCTCCACTTT; CDR3aa: CASSDTGLNSPLHF
j_gene: TRBJ2-2; v_gene: TRBV20-1; d_gene: -; abundance: -; CDR3nt: TGCAGTGCTAGAGGAGTCGGGGAGCTGTTTTTT; CDR3aa: CSARGVGELFF
j_gene: TRBJ1-6; v_gene: TRBV5-1; d_gene: -; abundance: -; CDR3nt: TGCGCCAGCAGCTTGGAACAGACCTCCTATAATTCACCCCTCCACTTT; CDR3aa: CASSLEQTSYNSPLHF
j_gene: TRBJ2-7; v_gene: TRBV7-9; d_gene: TRBD2; abundance: -; CDR3nt: TGTTCCAGCAGCCACGGACTAGCGGGGGGGAACTCCTACGAGCAGTACTTC; CDR3aa: CSSSHGLAGGNSYEQYF
j_gene: TRBJ1-1; v_gene: TRBV28; d_gene: TRBD1; abundance: -; CDR3nt: TGTGCCAGCAGCCCGGGTATTCAATTGGACAGGGGGAACACTGAAGCTTTCTTT; CDR3aa: CASSPGIQLDRGNTEAFF
j_gene: TRBJ1-2; v_gene: TRBV15; d_gene: -; abundance: -; CDR3nt: TGTGCCACCAGCAGAGATTTTTCGGCAGGGATTGGCTACACCTTC; CDR3aa: CATSRDFSAGIGYTF
j_gene: TRBJ2-5; v_gene: TRBV5-8; d_gene: -; abundance: -; CDR3nt: TGTGCCAGCAGCTTAGCAGGGAGGCAGACCCAGTACTTC; CDR3aa: CASSLAGRQTQYF
j_gene: TRBJ2-2; v_gene: TRBV27; d_gene: TRBD1; abundance: -; CDR3nt: TGTGCCAGCAGTATTCTTCCGGGACAGGGGTTCACCGGGGAGCTGTTTTTT; CDR3aa: CASSILPGQGFTGELFF
j_gene: TRBJ1-1; v_gene: TRBV4-1; d_gene: TRBD1; abundance: -; CDR3nt: TGCGCCAGCAGCCAAGGACAGGGGGCGAACACTGAAGCTTTCTTT; CDR3aa: CASSQGQGANTEAFF
j_gene: TRBJ2-3; v_gene: TRBV7-2; d_gene: -; abundance: -; CDR3nt: TGTGCCAGCAGCCGTCTCCAACAGGGAGAAGATACGCAGTATTTT; CDR3aa: CASSRLQQGEDTQYF
j_gene: TRBJ1-4; v_gene: TRBV7-3; d_gene: -; abundance: few; CDR3nt: TGTGCCAGCAAACAGACAACAACTAATGAAAAACTGTTTTTT; CDR3aa: CASKQTTTNEKLFF
j_gene: TRBJ2-7; v_gene: TRBV5-1; d_gene: -; abundance: -; CDR3nt: TGCGCCAGCAGCTTGGGACAGGTTGACTACGAGCAGTACTTC; CDR3aa: CASSLGQVDYEQYF
j_gene: TRBJ1-6; v_gene: TRBV5-4; d_gene: -; abundance: -; CDR3nt: TGTGCCAGCAGCTTGGGACAGTCAAGCTCCTATAATTCACCCCTCCACTTT; CDR3aa: CASSLGQSSSYNSPLHF
j_gene: TRBJ2-2; v_gene: TRBV11-3; d_gene: -; abundance: -; CDR3nt: TGTGCCAGCAGCCCGGGACAAAGGAACACCGGGGAGCTGTTTTTT; CDR3aa: CASSPGQRNTGELFF
j_gene: TRBJ1-1; v_gene: TRBV2; d_gene: -; abundance: once; CDR3nt: TGTGCCAGCAGTGAATCCAAAGCTTTCTTT; CDR3aa: CASSESKAFF
j_gene: TRBJ2-5; v_gene: TRBV2; d_gene: TRBD2; abundance: -; CDR3nt: TGTGCCAGCAGGGAGACTAGCGCCCAAGAGACCCAGTACTTC; CDR3aa: CASRETSAQETQYF
j_gene: TRBJ1-1; v_gene: TRBV5-1; d_gene: -; abundance: -; CDR3nt: TGCGCCAGCAGGCAATATCTCAGTACAGGGAACACTGAAGCTTTCTTT; CDR3aa: CASRQYLSTGNTEAFF
j_gene: TRBJ1-4; v_gene: TRBV11-2; d_gene: -; abundance: few; CDR3nt: TGTGCCAGCAGCGGGGGCAAGTCGGGAGAAAAACTGTTTTTT; CDR3aa: CASSGGKSGEKLFF
j_gene: TRBJ2-3; v_gene: TRBV29-1; d_gene: TRBD1; abundance: -; CDR3nt: TGCAGCGGGAGGTCCGAAGGGGGCAGGGCAGATACGCAGTATTTT; CDR3aa: CSGRSEGGRADTQYF
j_gene: TRBJ2-7; v_gene: TRBV29-1; d_gene: -; abundance: -; CDR3nt: TGCAGCGTTGAGAGGGGCGGGAACGAGCAGTACTTC; CDR3aa: CSVERGGNEQYF
j_gene: TRBJ1-2; v_gene: TRBV5-4; d_gene: -; abundance: -; CDR3nt: TGTGCCAGCAGCTTTGACCTGAGGTATGGCTACACCTTC; CDR3aa: CASSFDLRYGYTF
j_gene: TRBJ2-7; v_gene: TRBV23-1; d_gene: -; abundance: -; CDR3nt: TGCGCCAGCAAAAGCTCCGGACAGCCGAGCTCCTACGAGCAGTACTTC; CDR3aa: CASKSSGQPSSYEQYF
j_gene: TRBJ2-3; v_gene: TRBV7-7; d_gene: TRBD2; abundance: -; CDR3nt: TGTGCTAGCAGCCCCGATCTCTACTTAGCGGGGGACACAGATACGCAGTATTTT; CDR3aa: CASSPDLYLAGDTDTQYF
j_gene: TRBJ2-4; v_gene: TRBV27; d_gene: -; abundance: few; CDR3nt: TGTGCCAGTTTTTTCCAGCCGGGTTTAGACAAAAACATTCAGTACTTC; CDR3aa: CASFFQPGLDKNIQYF
j_gene: TRBJ1-1; v_gene: TRBV7-6; d_gene: -; abundance: -; CDR3nt: TGTGCCAGCAGCTTTATGCCCGGGAACACTGAAGCTTTCTTT; CDR3aa: CASSFMPGNTEAFF
j_gene: TRBJ2-4; v_gene: TRBV6-1; d_gene: -; abundance: -; CDR3nt: TGTGCCACCGAACAGGGTAACGAAAACATTCAGTACTTC; CDR3aa: CATEQGNENIQYF
j_gene: TRBJ2-7; v_gene: TRBV4-1; d_gene: -; abundance: -; CDR3nt: TGCGCCAGCAGCCCCGGGGGGCTCGAGCAGTACTTC; CDR3aa: CASSPGGLEQYF
j_gene: TRBJ1-1; v_gene: TRBV7-9; d_gene: -; abundance: -; CDR3nt: TGTGCCAGCAGCTTTAGTCATGGAGGGACTGAAGCTTTCTTT; CDR3aa: CASSFSHGGTEAFF
j_gene: TRBJ2-7; v_gene: TRBV29-1; d_gene: TRBD1; abundance: -; CDR3nt: TGCAGCGTACAGGGGGCTTCCTACGAGCAGTACTTC; CDR3aa: CSVQGASYEQYF
j_gene: TRBJ2-2; v_gene: TRBV5-1; d_gene: -; abundance: -; CDR3nt: TGCGCCAGCAGCCTCACAGCAGGCGTTGACACCGGGGAGCTGTTTTTT; CDR3aa: CASSLTAGVDTGELFF
j_gene: TRBJ1-3; v_gene: TRBV27; d_gene: -; abundance: once; CDR3nt: TGTGCCAGCAGTTTACGGGCAGGGTTTCTTAACACCATATATTTT; CDR3aa: CASSLRAGFLNTIYF
j_gene: TRBJ1-5; v_gene: TRBV10-3; d_gene: -; abundance: -; CDR3nt: TGTGCCATCAGTGAGTCCACTCCTAGCAATCAGCCCCAGCATTTT; CDR3aa: CAISESTPSNQPQHF
j_gene: TRBJ1-4; v_gene: TRBV5-1; d_gene: TRBD1; abundance: many; CDR3nt: TGCGCCAGCAGCTCGACAGGGGAGGGTGAAAAACTGTTTTTT; CDR3aa: CASSSTGEGEKLFF
j_gene: TRBJ2-7; v_gene: TRBV28; d_gene: TRBD2; abundance: -; CDR3nt: TGTGCCATCTTAGCGGGGGGGAACTACGAGCAGTACTTC; CDR3aa: CAILAGGNYEQYF
j_gene: TRBJ1-5; v_gene: TRBV6-1; d_gene: -; abundance: -; CDR3nt: TGTGCCAGCAGAAGGGACGGGCGGGGTCAGCCCCAGCATTTT; CDR3aa: CASRRDGRGQPQHF
j_gene: TRBJ2-3; v_gene: TRBV6-1; d_gene: -; abundance: few; CDR3nt: TGTGCCAGCAAATTCGCCGCGGCCAACACAGATACGCAGTATTTT; CDR3aa: CASKFAAANTDTQYF
j_gene: TRBJ2-3; v_gene: TRBV28; d_gene: TRBD2; abundance: -; CDR3nt: TGTGCCAGCATACATAGCGGGGGGGGGCCAGATACGCAGTATTTT; CDR3aa: CASIHSGGGPDTQYF
j_gene: TRBJ1-6; v_gene: TRBV4-1; d_gene: TRBD1; abundance: -; CDR3nt: TGCGCCAGCAGCCAAGGCGTCCACAGGGGGCCTTCACCCCTCCACTTT; CDR3aa: CASSQGVHRGPSPLHF
j_gene: TRBJ2-3; v_gene: TRBV7-7; d_gene: TRBD2; abundance: -; CDR3nt: TGTGCTAGCAGCTTAGTGGCTAGCGGGAGCACAGATACGCAGTATTTT; CDR3aa: CASSLVASGSTDTQYF
j_gene: TRBJ2-3; v_gene: TRBV5-1; d_gene: -; abundance: -; CDR3nt: TGCGCCAGCAGCTTGGGGCGGGACGTTTACACAGATACGCAGTATTTT; CDR3aa: CASSLGRDVYTDTQYF
j_gene: TRBJ2-3; v_gene: TRBV9; d_gene: -; abundance: -; CDR3nt: TGTGCCAGCAGCGTAGTCCCTAGCGCAAGCACAGATACGCAGTATTTT; CDR3aa: CASSVVPSASTDTQYF
j_gene: TRBJ2-1; v_gene: TRBV5-6; d_gene: -; abundance: -; CDR3nt: TGTGCCAGCAGCTTTACCTACAATGAGCAGTTCTTC; CDR3aa: CASSFTYNEQFF
j_gene: TRBJ2-7; v_gene: TRBV9; d_gene: -; abundance: -; CDR3nt: TGTGCCAGCAGCTCAGGACTCTTTTTCTACGAGCAGTACTTC; CDR3aa: CASSSGLFFYEQYF
j_gene: TRBJ1-2; v_gene: TRBV10-3; d_gene: -; abundance: -; CDR3nt: TGTGCCATCAGTGAGTCAAACAGCAATAACTATGGCTACACCTTC; CDR3aa: CAISESNSNNYGYTF
j_gene: TRBJ2-5; v_gene: TRBV2; d_gene: TRBD2; abundance: -; CDR3nt: TGTGCCAGCAGCGACGTCTCGGGGGGTGGTGGGACCCAGTACTTC; CDR3aa: CASSDVSGGGGTQYF
j_gene: TRBJ2-7; v_gene: TRBV27; d_gene: -; abundance: -; CDR3nt: TGTGCCAGCAGTTTGGGCCACGAGCAGTACTTC; CDR3aa: CASSLGHEQYF
j_gene: TRBJ1-2; v_gene: TRBV6-1; d_gene: -; abundance: -; CDR3nt: TGTGCCAGCAAAACAGGAGTCCTCTATGGCTACACCTTC; CDR3aa: CASKTGVLYGYTF
j_gene: TRBJ2-5; v_gene: TRBV1; d_gene: -; abundance: -; CDR3nt: TGCACCAGCAGCCAAGATGTCCAGGGGAACGAACGGGAGACCCAGTACTTC; CDR3aa: CTSSQDVQGNERETQYF